This paragraph reports one TCR beta chain. This sample is part of a study of blood T cell repertoires in COVID-19. Study-level information: Samples came from the United States, Italy and Spain, spanning acute and convalescent COVID-19. Nucleic acid was either cDNA or gDNA, and it came from T cells, B-cell-depleted T cells, or PBMCs.

The authors' processing: The assay estimated nucleated cells by amplifying reference gene primers. TCRdb's copy holds only in-frame clones and misses some; the assay was immunoSEQ multiplex PCR. The V and J calls and clone size come from that table; D and trimming were worked out from the DNA. Among 180,000 or so clones, around 83% were seen once, and the ten largest hold about 0.95%. The material sequenced was peripheral blood. This TCR was sampled from a young man with acute or convalescent COVID-19.

The CDR3 DNA follows: TGTGCCAGCAGCCACTCCGACAGGGGACCCTATGGCTACACCTTC. The encoded protein is CASSHSDRGPYGYTF. The chain is built from TRBV3-1 (or the pseudogene TRBV3-2) and TRBJ1-2; the match to TRBD1 covers 8 bases. V lost 3 bases to trimming and J lost 4 bases; unmatched junction nucleotides: 7. In germline, CDR1 is LGHDT, CDR2 YNNKEL (reference sequence). This CDR3 spans 15 amino acids.